This passage covers 23 T cell receptor beta chains from one sample sequenced in a study of cytomegalovirus exposure and HLA in healthy donors. Some clones are missing from TCRdb's copy, which holds only in-frame ones; the method was immunoSEQ multiplex PCR. This sample has 200,000 to 250,000 clones, with over 80% found just once. The sample consisted of PBMCs. All receptors come from a woman aged 25 to 39 in good health and CMV-seropositive.

The chain employs TRBV19 and TRBJ1-5, with 12 bases fitting TRBD1. Unmatched junction bases numbered 3, after V lost 7 bases and J lost 5 bases. Germline loops: CDR1 LNHDA, CDR2 SQIVND (reference sequence). The CDR3 contains 14 residues. The chain's CDR3 is CASKRDRGHQPQHF. The CDR3 bases are TGTGCCAGTAAGCGGGACAGGGGGCATCAGCCCCAGCATTTT.

This sequence joins TRBV23-1 and TRBJ2-4; tentative D call: TRBD1 (6 bases). Being an ORF, TRBV23-1 has a function that is uncertain. The CDR3 sequence is 13 residues long. Trimming stripped 5 bases from V and 4 bases from J, with 9 bases between. This CDR3 is CASSRDTKNIQYF. The CDR3 coding sequence is TGCGCCAGCAGTAGGGACACTAAAAACATTCAGTACTTC.

The chain joins TRBV15 to TRBJ2-7, with D uncertain. The CDR3 totals 16 residues. V was cut by 1 base and J by 2 bases, with 15 bases left in between. In germline, CDR1 is LNHNV, CDR2 YYDKDF (reference sequence). DNA for the CDR3: TGTGCCACCAGCAGAGTAAGTTGGCCGGTACCCTACGAGCAGTACTTC. Its translation is CATSRVSWPVPYEQYF.

The genes are TRBV7-9 and TRBJ2-7; a weak D match, TRBD1 (5 bases). Germline V CDR1 and CDR2: SEHNR, FQNEAQ (reference sequence). CDR3 length equals 13 residues. The V and J ends lost 2 bases and 8 bases respectively, with 13 bases between them. The CDR3 region has the DNA TGTGCCAGCAGCTTAAGCCCCAAGGGGAAGCAGTACTTC. It yields the protein CASSLSPKGKQYF.

This clone showed up just a few times. The chain joins TRBV6-5 to TRBJ1-1; 7 bases agree with TRBD1. Germline CDR1 reads MNHEY; CDR2 reads SVGAGI. The V and J ends lost 5 bases and 3 bases, in that order; junction bases with no gene match: 3. The CDR3 contains 13 residues. In nucleotides, the CDR3 is TGTGCCAGCAGTAAGGGGACAGACACTGAAGCTTTCTTT. This gives the protein CASSKGTDTEAFF.

The chain is built from TRBV4-1 and TRBJ1-4; TRBD1 might be the D (5 bases). The CDR3 extends over 16 amino acids. Germline-derived CDR1 and CDR2 are MGHRA and YSYEKL. V gave up 5 bases and J gave up 0 bases, with 13 bases separating them. CDR3 bases: TGCGCCAGCAGCGACCTTCTAGGGGCAACTAATGAAAAACTGTTTTTT. Encoded protein: CASSDLLGATNEKLFF.

This clone was picked up a small number of times. The chain couples TRBV10-3 to TRBJ1-5, with 9 bases lining up with TRBD1. J lost 4 bases, V lost 4 bases, and 5 bases had no gene match. The CDR3 consists of 15 residues. Looked up from germline, CDR1 is ENHRY and CDR2 is SYGVKD. The DNA for the CDR3 is TGTGCCATCAGTGGTGATGGACAGGGGAATCAGCCCCAGCATTTT. Translated, it gives CAISGDGQGNQPQHF.

This rearrangement joins TRBV25-1 to TRBJ1-5; TRBD1 matches 7 bases. The CDR3 runs to 16 residues. Germline assignment: CDR1 MGHDK and CDR2 SYGVNS. J gave up 0 bases and V 6 bases, and 8 bases lay outside the gene matches. The CDR3 reads CASRDRVGDSNQPQHF. The DNA of the CDR3 is TGTGCCAGCAGAGACAGGGTAGGGGATAGCAATCAGCCCCAGCATTTT.

The count of this clone is one. V gene TRBV7-2 combines with J gene TRBJ2-3; TRBD2 aligns across 10 bases. This CDR3 contains 14 residues. Germline lookup yields CDR1 SGHTA and CDR2 FQGNSA. J was trimmed by 4 bases and V by 6 bases; bases with no gene match: 4. This CDR3 is CASRLAGEADTQYF. The CDR3 DNA is TGTGCCAGCAGGCTAGCGGGAGAGGCAGATACGCAGTATTTT.

The gene calls are TRBV12-5 and TRBJ2-1; D is possibly TRBD1 (5 bases). The germline CDR1 and CDR2 sequences are LGHNT and FRNRAP. CDR3 length: 12 residues. With 4 bases removed from V and 11 bases from J, the gap between germline ends came to 12 bases. The DNA for the CDR3 is TGTGCTAGTGGTTCGCCGACAGAGAAGCAGTTCTTC. Translating it yields CASGSPTEKQFF.

In this sample, this clone turned up once. The rearrangement uses TRBV6-6 and TRBJ1-5; D call uncertain. The V end was cut by 0 bases, the J end by 6 bases, with 6 bases between. This CDR3 has 13 residues. Germline CDR1 is MNHNY and CDR2 is SVGAGI (reference sequence). As DNA, the CDR3 is TGTGCCAGCAGTTACTCGGACGGTCAGCCCCAGCATTTT. Its protein is CASSYSDGQPQHF.

The chain combines TRBV29-1 with TRBJ1-1; tentative D call: TRBD1 (6 bases). This CDR3 region has 13 residues. Germline CDR1 and CDR2: SQVTM and ANQGSEA. V was pared by 3 bases and J by 3 bases, with 11 bases between. CDR3 amino acids: CSVDWGAYTEAFF. DNA of the CDR3: TGCAGCGTTGATTGGGGGGCCTACACTGAAGCTTTCTTT.

The chain carries TRBV6-1 and TRBJ2-7; D uncertain. The CDR3 sequence is 12 residues long. Germline CDR1 MNHNS, CDR2 SASEGT. Trimming cost V 4 bases and J 1 base, with 5 bases left between them. The CDR3 is CASSAESYEQYF. CDR3 in DNA: TGTGCCAGCAGTGCCGAATCCTACGAGCAGTACTTC.

V is TRBV5-4 and J is TRBJ1-2; D gene uncertain. This CDR3 region has 15 residues. The germline V gene has CDR1 SGHNT and CDR2 YYREEE (reference sequence). Deletions cut 4 bases from V and 4 bases from J, with 17 bases between. CDR3 residues: CASSEDGASPYGYTF. The CDR3 region has the DNA TGTGCCAGCAGCGAAGACGGCGCCTCTCCCTATGGCTACACCTTC.

The rearrangement uses TRBV27 and TRBJ2-7; 7 bases are shared with TRBD1. The CDR3 spans 15 residues. The germline V gene encodes CDR1 MNHEY and CDR2 SMNVEV (reference sequence). J lost 2 bases, V lost 3 bases, and 7 bases had no gene match. CDR3 sequence reads: CASSFVRDSTYEQYF. The CDR3 bases are TGTGCCAGCAGTTTTGTCCGGGACAGTACCTACGAGCAGTACTTC.

The rearrangement uses TRBV5-1 and TRBJ2-5; a weak D match, TRBD2 (5 bases). Germline V gives CDR1 SGHRS, CDR2 YFSETQ. V shed 4 bases and J shed 5 bases, with 15 bases lying between them. The CDR3 loop spans 14 amino acids. Here the CDR3 DNA reads TGCGCCAGCAGCCTGAGGACTGTGGTGGAGACCCAGTACTTC. This sequence encodes CASSLRTVVETQYF.

This rearrangement joins TRBV4-1 to TRBJ2-7; TRBD2 matches at 7 bases. Germline V gene sequence: CDR1 MGHRA, CDR2 YSYEKL. Trimming cost V 7 bases and J 9 bases; bases outside gene matches: 6. The CDR3 has 11 amino acids. This CDR3 reads CASMEGGRQYF. The CDR3 DNA reads as TGCGCCAGCATGGAGGGAGGGCGGCAGTACTTC.

The chain is built from TRBV28 and TRBJ2-1; D is undetermined. The germline V gene encodes CDR1 MDHEN and CDR2 SYDVKM. Trimming removed 5 bases at V and 5 bases at J, with 7 bases between. The CDR3 is 12 residues long. The CDR3 DNA reads as TGTGCCAGCAGTACCCCCGACAATGAGCAGTTCTTC. Its protein product is CASSTPDNEQFF.

This clone was detected only a few times. The CDR3 nucleotides read TGCAGCGTTGTATCACGGAAATCTGGGGCCAACGTCCTGACTTTC. It encodes CSVVSRKSGANVLTF. The chain couples TRBV29-1 to TRBJ2-6; D gene unclear. Looked up from germline, CDR1 is SQVTM and CDR2 is ANQGSEA. This CDR3 comprises 15 residues. Trimming stripped 4 bases from V and 1 base from J, with 11 bases between.

This clone was observed once. The CDR3 loop is CASSHTLAGHQETQYF. Here the CDR3 DNA reads TGTGCCAGCAGCCATACATTAGCGGGCCACCAAGAGACCCAGTACTTC. The chain employs TRBV11-2 and TRBJ2-5; TRBD2 agrees at 7 bases. The CDR3 has 16 residues. The germline V gene has CDR1 SGHAT and CDR2 FQNNGV. V was clipped by 5 bases and J by 0 bases; unmatched bases: 9.

V and J are TRBV27 and TRBJ1-3, with TRBD1 matching over 9 bases. V trimming: 5 bases; J trimming: 4 bases; junction bases outside the gene matches: 3. Germline lookup yields CDR1 MNHEY and CDR2 SMNVEV (reference sequence). The CDR3 sequence is 14 residues long. In DNA form, the CDR3 reads TGTGCCAGCAGTCCAGGGACAGGGGGAAACACCATATATTTT. Translation gives CASSPGTGGNTIYF.

The CDR3 here is CSAGHSIGELFF. The CDR3 nucleotides read TGCAGCGCGGGACATTCGATCGGGGAGCTGTTTTTT. The rearrangement links TRBV29-1 to TRBJ2-2; perhaps TRBD1 as D (6 bases). Germline loops: CDR1 SQVTM, CDR2 ANQGSEA. V was cut by 7 bases and J by 7 bases, with 13 bases left in between. There are 12 residues in the CDR3.

The chain combines TRBV15 with TRBJ2-1; 12 nucleotides match TRBD2. The CDR3 has 16 amino acids. Germline CDR1 reads LNHNV; CDR2 reads YYDKDF (reference sequence). J gave up 9 bases and V 2 bases, and 8 bases lay outside the gene matches. CDR3 residues: CATSRRLLAGGVEQFF. The CDR3 DNA sequence: TGTGCCACCAGCAGAAGGCTCCTAGCGGGAGGGGTTGAGCAGTTCTTC.